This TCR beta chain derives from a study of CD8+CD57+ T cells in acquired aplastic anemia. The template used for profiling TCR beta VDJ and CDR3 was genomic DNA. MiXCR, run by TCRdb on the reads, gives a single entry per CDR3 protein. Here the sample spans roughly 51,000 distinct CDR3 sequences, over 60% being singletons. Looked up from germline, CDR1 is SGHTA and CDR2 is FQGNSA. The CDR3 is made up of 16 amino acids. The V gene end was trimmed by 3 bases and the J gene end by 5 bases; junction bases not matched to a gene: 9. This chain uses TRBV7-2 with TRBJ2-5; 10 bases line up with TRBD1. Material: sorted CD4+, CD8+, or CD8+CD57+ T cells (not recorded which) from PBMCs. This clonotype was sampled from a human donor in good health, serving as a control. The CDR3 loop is CASSFLGQGSGETQYF. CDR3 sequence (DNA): TGTGCCAGCAGCTTCCTGGGACAGGGGTCGGGGGAGACCCAGTACTTC.